This is a list of T cell receptor beta chains from one sample in a study of CD8 T cells in ankylosing spondylitis. One entry per CDR3 protein, called by TCRdb with MiXCR from the 5' RACE reads. The table has a few hundred thousand distinct CDR3 sequences, roughly 18% seen once. Sequenced material: blood, either unsorted or a sorted T cell fraction (not recorded which). Source of these receptors: a male donor with ankylosing spondylitis. Each CDR3 is given with its conserved first and last residue. Fields, in order: CDR3 protein, CDR3 DNA, clone size, D gene, V gene, CDR3 length, J gene. The D gene is left open where the match is weak. Clone size is given for some rows only: seen once, a few or many times, or a class if the clone is expanded.

CASSPPSVIETQYF,TGTGCCAGCAGCCCCCCTAGTGTCATCGAGACCCAGTACTTC,.,.,TRBV11-3,14,TRBJ2-5
CASRAGMDSPLHF,TGTGCCAGCAGGGCAGGGATGGACTCACCCCTCCACTTT,.,.,TRBV6-2/TRBV6-3,13,TRBJ1-6
CASTIALGNEQFF,TGTGCCAGCACCATAGCGCTTGGCAATGAGCAGTTCTTC,.,.,TRBV6-6,13,TRBJ2-1
CASSPGLVSYNEQFF,TGTGCCAGCAGCCCGGGACTAGTATCCTACAATGAGCAGTTCTTC,.,TRBD2,TRBV7-9,15,TRBJ2-1
CASSWGQTNTGELFF,TGTGCCAGCAGTTGGGGACAGACCAACACCGGGGAGCTGTTTTTT,.,TRBD1,TRBV6-2/TRBV6-3,15,TRBJ2-2
CASSGTRRDEQYF,TGCGCCAGCTCTGGGACCCGCCGGGACGAGCAGTACTTC,few,.,TRBV5-1,13,TRBJ2-7
CSASTTRRNEQFF,TGCAGTGCTTCGACGACCCGGAGGAATGAGCAGTTCTTC,.,.,TRBV20-1,13,TRBJ2-1
CASSYSQIGGELFF,TGTGCCAGCAGTTACAGTCAGATCGGCGGGGAGCTGTTTTTT,.,.,TRBV6-5,14,TRBJ2-2
CASSQDHSVETQYF,TGCGCCAGCAGCCAAGATCATAGCGTAGAGACCCAGTACTTC,.,.,TRBV4-1,14,TRBJ2-5
CASSNGQGPSGYTF,TGTGCCAGCAGCAACGGACAGGGCCCCTCTGGCTACACCTTC,.,.,TRBV21-1,14,TRBJ1-2
CSARKEGGSTYEQYF,TGCAGTGCTAGGAAAGAGGGGGGCTCCACCTACGAGCAGTACTTC,few,.,TRBV20-1,15,TRBJ2-7
CASSSPEGYGYTF,TGTGCCAGCAGTTCCCCAGAGGGGTATGGCTACACCTTC,.,.,TRBV2,13,TRBJ1-2
CASSLAGISYEQYF,TGTGCCAGCAGCTTAGCGGGAATAAGCTACGAGCAGTACTTC,many,.,TRBV7-6,14,TRBJ2-7
CAISESPSGGYNTGELFF,TGTGCCATCAGTGAGTCCCCTAGCGGGGGCTACAACACCGGGGAGCTGTTTTTT,few,TRBD2,TRBV10-3,18,TRBJ2-2
CASSFGGVTEAFF,TGTGCCAGCAGCTTCGGGGGGGTCACTGAAGCTTTCTTT,.,.,TRBV7-9,13,TRBJ1-1
CASIAGGTEAFF,TGTGCCAGCATCGCCGGTGGCACTGAAGCTTTCTTT,few,.,TRBV6-6,12,TRBJ1-1
CASSDGTSGPGELFF,TGTGCCAGCAGTGACGGGACTAGCGGGCCCGGGGAGCTGTTTTTT,.,TRBD2,TRBV6-4,15,TRBJ2-2
CAITPQREKTDTQYF,TGTGCCATTACCCCTCAGCGGGAGAAAACAGATACGCAGTATTTT,.,TRBD2,TRBV28,15,TRBJ2-3
CASSPTSGGNSYEQYF,TGTGCCAGCAGTCCCACTAGCGGAGGGAACTCCTACGAGCAGTACTTC,.,TRBD2,TRBV27,16,TRBJ2-7
CASETGYGYTF,TGTGCCAGTGAGACAGGGTATGGCTACACCTTC,.,TRBD1,TRBV25-1,11,TRBJ1-2
CASSYSRQLNTEAFF,TGTGCCAGCAGTTACTCGAGACAGCTGAACACTGAAGCTTTCTTT,.,.,TRBV6-5,15,TRBJ1-1
CASSQPGLAGTYEQYF,TGCGCCAGCAGCCAACCCGGACTAGCGGGGACCTACGAGCAGTACTTC,few,TRBD2,TRBV4-1,16,TRBJ2-7
CASSPRTGGLDSPLHF,TGTGCCAGCAGCCCCAGGACAGGGGGTTTGGATTCACCCCTCCACTTT,.,TRBD1,TRBV7-9,16,TRBJ1-6
CASSLARGTGGTEAFF,TGTGCCAGCAGCTTAGCGCGGGGGACAGGCGGGACTGAAGCTTTCTTT,.,TRBD1,TRBV7-6,16,TRBJ1-1
CASSEYTTGISGELFF,TGTGCCAGCAGTGAATATACGACAGGGATTTCCGGGGAGCTGTTTTTT,.,TRBD1,TRBV25-1,16,TRBJ2-2
CASSPGGRDYEQYF,TGTGCCAGCAGCCCCGGTGGGAGGGACTACGAGCAGTACTTC,.,TRBD2,TRBV9,14,TRBJ2-7
CASSRGRDRGLWDTEAFF,TGTGCCAGCAGCCGCGGCCGGGACAGGGGTTTATGGGACACTGAAGCTTTCTTT,few,TRBD1,TRBV3-1,18,TRBJ1-1
CSARETGAFSF,TGCAGTGCTAGAGAGACAGGGGCCTTCTCCTTT,.,TRBD1,TRBV20-1,11,TRBJ1-1
CASSLHEPKVNTEAFF,TGTGCCAGCAGCTTACACGAACCGAAAGTGAACACTGAAGCTTTCTTT,many,.,TRBV7-9,16,TRBJ1-1
CASSQTGGPGEQYF,TGCGCCAGCAGCCAAACGGGAGGGCCGGGGGAGCAGTACTTC,.,TRBD2,TRBV4-3,14,TRBJ2-7
CASSLSDRGNQPQHF,TGTGCCAGCAGCTTGTCGGACAGGGGCAATCAGCCCCAGCATTTT,.,TRBD1,TRBV5-5,15,TRBJ1-5
CASSLSMEFEQYF,TGTGCCAGCAGTTTATCGATGGAATTCGAGCAGTACTTC,few,.,TRBV27,13,TRBJ2-7
CASSPGAGEQFF,TGTGCCAGCAGCCCAGGAGCGGGTGAGCAGTTCTTC,many,.,TRBV12-3/TRBV12-4,12,TRBJ2-1
CASSPEVGGALPKNIQYF,TGTGCCAGCAGTCCAGAGGTCGGGGGGGCGCTTCCCAAAAACATTCAGTACTTC,.,TRBD2,TRBV28,18,TRBJ2-4
CSVVGVVGAPRGYEQYF,TGCAGCGTTGTCGGGGTGGTCGGGGCTCCAAGGGGCTACGAGCAGTACTTC,.,.,TRBV29-1,17,TRBJ2-7
CASSGSAREGDNEQFF,TGTGCCAGCAGTGGTTCGGCGCGGGAGGGAGACAATGAGCAGTTCTTC,few,TRBD2,TRBV2,16,TRBJ2-1
CASSPMDPLNEQFF,TGTGCCAGCTCACCCATGGATCCGTTGAATGAGCAGTTCTTC,.,.,TRBV18,14,TRBJ2-1
CASMGPGASYEQYF,TGTGCCAGTATGGGTCCAGGGGCCTCCTACGAGCAGTACTTC,.,.,TRBV19,14,TRBJ2-7
CASRRQGQDGYTF,TGTGCCAGCAGACGACAGGGACAGGATGGCTACACCTTC,few,TRBD1,TRBV2,13,TRBJ1-2
CSAIDISYEQYF,TGCAGCGCGATAGACATCTCCTACGAGCAGTACTTC,.,.,TRBV29-1,12,TRBJ2-7
CASSLLGGEYNEQFF,TGTGCCAGCAGCTTATTAGGGGGCGAGTACAATGAGCAGTTCTTC,.,TRBD1,TRBV7-3,15,TRBJ2-1
CATGQGVNQPQHF,TGTGCCACCGGACAGGGAGTCAATCAGCCCCAGCATTTT,.,TRBD1,TRBV27,13,TRBJ1-5
CASSQVGLAGGWEQYF,TGCGCCAGCAGCCAAGTTGGGCTAGCGGGAGGGTGGGAGCAGTACTTC,once,TRBD2,TRBV4-1,16,TRBJ2-7
CASSLAAGGWYEQFF,TGTGCCAGCAGCTTAGCGGCGGGGGGATGGTATGAGCAGTTCTTC,few,TRBD2,TRBV11-2,15,TRBJ2-1
CASSWLAVFQETQYF,TGTGCCAGCAGTTGGCTAGCGGTGTTCCAAGAGACCCAGTACTTC,.,TRBD2,TRBV6-2/TRBV6-3,15,TRBJ2-5
CASSLEGFGAKNIQYF,TGTGCCAGCAGCCTGGAAGGCTTCGGAGCCAAAAACATTCAGTACTTC,few,.,TRBV12-3/TRBV12-4,16,TRBJ2-4
CASRGDGGVTDTQYF,TGTGCCAGCAGGGGGGACGGTGGGGTTACAGATACGCAGTATTTT,.,.,TRBV12-3/TRBV12-4,15,TRBJ2-3
CASSQEISGRAGEQYF,TGCGCCAGCAGCCAAGAGATCAGCGGGAGGGCCGGGGAGCAGTACTTC,.,TRBD2,TRBV4-1,16,TRBJ2-7
CASSPPGQEIYGYTF,TGTGCCAGCAGTCCTCCGGGACAGGAAATATATGGCTACACCTTC,.,TRBD1,TRBV12-3/TRBV12-4,15,TRBJ1-2
CASGKGQNEQYF,TGTGCCAGCGGGAAGGGGCAGAACGAGCAGTACTTC,.,.,TRBV12-3/TRBV12-4,12,TRBJ2-7